Below, 13 T cell receptor beta chains from the same sample are listed, as sequenced in a study of blood T cell repertoires in COVID-19. Generated by immunoSEQ multiplex PCR, the TCRdb table keeps only in-frame clones and is missing some. Among about 230,000 clones listed, around 83% were seen once. Sequenced input: peripheral blood. The receptors were gathered from a woman in her forties or fifties with acute or convalescent COVID-19.

The rearrangement links TRBV19 to TRBJ2-2; possibly TRBD2 for D (6 bases). Germline CDR1 is LNHDA and CDR2 is SQIVND (reference sequence). The CDR3 runs to 17 residues. With 1 base removed from V and 1 base from J, the gap between germline ends came to 13 bases. The DNA for the CDR3 is TGTGCCAGTAGTATAGGTGGGGCTAGCGTGAACACCGGGGAGCTGTTTTTT. It codes for CASSIGGASVNTGELFF.

The gene calls are TRBV27 and TRBJ1-1; D not certain. The CDR3 covers 13 residues. Germline CDR1 and CDR2: MNHEY and SMNVEV (reference sequence). Trimming stripped 2 bases from V and 5 bases from J, with 9 bases between. The CDR3 DNA follows: TGTGCCAGCAGTTTAACTGGGCAGACTGAAGCTTTCTTT. Its protein is CASSLTGQTEAFF.

This chain joins TRBV9 and TRBJ1-2; D may be TRBD1 (5 bases). The V end was cut by 2 bases, the J end by 8 bases, with 10 bases between. This CDR3 contains 12 residues. Looked up from germline, CDR1 is SGDLS and CDR2 is YYNGEE. The CDR3 region is CASSVGGVGYTF. The CDR3 DNA reads as TGTGCCAGCAGCGTTGGAGGGGTCGGCTACACCTTC.

In this sample, this clone turned up a few times. DNA of the CDR3: TGTGCCAGCAGTGAATCCCCAACCCACGACTGGGGCAACGTATATTTT. It encodes CASSESPTHDWGNVYF. This chain links TRBV25-1 with TRBJ1-3, with D possibly being TRBD1 (5 bases). The V gene lost 1 base and the J gene lost 14 bases, with 24 bases spanning the gap. In germline, CDR1 is MGHDK, CDR2 SYGVNS. This CDR3 is built from 16 residues. The full variable domain, rest sourced from reference TRBV25-1 and TRBJ1-3, is EADIYQTPRYLVIGTGKKITLECSQTMGHDKMYWYQQDPGMELHLIHYSYGVNSTEKGDLSSESTVSRIRTEHFPLTLESARPSHTSQYLCASSESPTHDWGNVYFGEGSWLTVV.

The chain recombines TRBV30 with TRBJ2-3; 7 nucleotides match TRBD2. This CDR3 has 15 amino acids. The germline V gene has CDR1 GTSNPN and CDR2 SVGIG (reference sequence). Unmatched junction bases numbered 6, after V lost 0 bases and J lost 3 bases. This CDR3 reads CAWSVRSGGTDTQYF. In nucleotides, the CDR3 is TGTGCCTGGAGTGTACGATCGGGGGGTACAGATACGCAGTATTTT.

The chain is built from TRBV5-4 and TRBJ1-3; 7 bases agree with TRBD1. The trim removed 4 bases at V and 4 bases at J, leaving 2 bases unmatched. The CDR3 covers 13 residues. Per the germline V gene, CDR1 is SGHNT and CDR2 is YYREEE (reference sequence). This chain's CDR3 is CASSRTGGNTIYF. CDR3 nucleotides: TGTGCCAGCAGCCGGACAGGCGGAAACACCATATATTTT.

This chain links TRBV2 with TRBJ2-2, with D perhaps matching TRBD1 (6 bases). CDR1 and CDR2 from the germline V gene are SNHLY and FYNNEI. Trimming pared 2 bases from V and 0 bases from J, leaving 7 bases between. The length of the CDR3 is 15 residues. Written as DNA, the CDR3 is TGTGCCAGCAGTGAACAGGGGCCGAACACCGGGGAGCTGTTTTTT. Translating gives CASSEQGPNTGELFF. The whole variable domain, remainder taken from reference TRBV2 and TRBJ2-2, is EPEVTQTPSHQVTQMGQEVILRCVPISNHLYFYWYRQILGQKVEFLVSFYNNEISEKSEIFDDQFSVERPDGSNFTLKIRSTKLEDSAMYFCASSEQGPNTGELFFGEGSRLTVL.

The J gene is TRBJ1-5, the V gene TRBV3-1 (or the pseudogene TRBV3-2); D gene ambiguous. The CDR3 length is 14 residues. Deletions cut 0 bases from V and 5 bases from J, with 8 bases between. Per germline, CDR1 LGHDT and CDR2 YNNKEL (reference sequence). In nucleotides, the CDR3 is TGTGCCAGCAGCCAAGATCGGAGGGATCAGCCCCAGCATTTT. It encodes CASSQDRRDQPQHF.

The rearrangement uses TRBV7-6 and TRBJ2-5; TRBD2 aligns across 10 bases. V lost 3 bases to trimming and J lost 5 bases; unmatched junction nucleotides: 9. There are 16 residues in the CDR3. Germline V gene data show CDR1 as SGHVS and CDR2 as FNYEAQ. Written as DNA, the CDR3 is TGTGCCAGCAGCTTGCAGCGGGGGGGCAGGGGCGAGACCCAGTACTTC. It yields the protein CASSLQRGGRGETQYF. The full variable domain, its missing parts supplied by reference TRBV7-6 and TRBJ2-5, is GAGVSQSPRYKVTKRGQDVALRCDPISGHVSLYWYRQALGQGPEFLTYFNYEAQQDKSGLPNDRFSAERPEGSISTLTIQRTEQRDSAMYRCASSLQRGGRGETQYFGPGTRLLVL.

This chain joins TRBV20-1 and TRBJ2-4; D is uncertain. The CDR3 runs 11 residues. Germline CDR1 DFQATT, CDR2 SNEGSKA (reference sequence). Trimming pared 1 base from V and 6 bases from J, leaving 4 bases between. The CDR3 protein is CSARVINIQYF. In DNA, the CDR3 is TGCAGTGCTAGAGTCATAAACATTCAGTACTTC.

This CDR3 reads CASSWGRGAGNSPLHF. CDR3 DNA: TGTGCCAGCAGCTGGGGACGGGGGGCGGGGAATTCACCCCTCCACTTT. The chain joins TRBV7-2 to TRBJ1-6, with a weak D call TRBD1 (6 bases). Germline loops: CDR1 SGHTA, CDR2 FQGNSA. This CDR3 spans 16 amino acids. The ends were cut back, 4 bases at V and 7 bases at J, with 17 bases in the middle.

The CDR3 reads CASSHRQVNEKLFF. The CDR3 DNA reads as TGTGCCAGCAGTCACAGACAGGTTAATGAAAAACTGTTTTTT. The chain combines TRBV28 with TRBJ1-4, with a tentative D call TRBD1 (6 bases). Looked up from germline, CDR1 is MDHEN and CDR2 is SYDVKM. The CDR3 sequence is 14 residues long. Trimming left V 5 bases short and J 4 bases short, with 11 bases between.

V and J are TRBV19 and TRBJ2-5; perhaps TRBD2 as D (6 bases). Trimming took 10 bases from V and 3 from J, leaving 24 bases between them. The CDR3 spans 16 residues. Germline loops: CDR1 LNHDA, CDR2 SQIVND (reference sequence). This chain's CDR3 is CATKGSRERIKETQYF. In nucleotides, the CDR3 is TGTGCCACTAAGGGGTCCCGGGAGCGGATTAAAGAGACCCAGTACTTC.